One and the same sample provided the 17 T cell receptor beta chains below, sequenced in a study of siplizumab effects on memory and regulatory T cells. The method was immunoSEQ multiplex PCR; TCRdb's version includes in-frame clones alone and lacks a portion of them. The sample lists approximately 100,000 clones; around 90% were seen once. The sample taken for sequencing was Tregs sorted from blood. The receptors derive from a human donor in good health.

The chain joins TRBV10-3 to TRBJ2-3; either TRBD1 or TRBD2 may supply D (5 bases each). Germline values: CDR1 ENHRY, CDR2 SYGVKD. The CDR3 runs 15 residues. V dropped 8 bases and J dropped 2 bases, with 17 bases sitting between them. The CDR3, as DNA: TGTGCCATCGCCCCAGGCCGAGGGACCACAGATACGCAGTATTTT. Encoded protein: CAIAPGRGTTDTQYF.

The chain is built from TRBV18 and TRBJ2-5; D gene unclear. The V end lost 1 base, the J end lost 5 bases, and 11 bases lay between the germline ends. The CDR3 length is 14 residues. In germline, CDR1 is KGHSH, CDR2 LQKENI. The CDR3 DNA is TGTGCCAGCTCACCACTGCCCGGTTCTGAGACCCAGTACTTC. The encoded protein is CASSPLPGSETQYF.

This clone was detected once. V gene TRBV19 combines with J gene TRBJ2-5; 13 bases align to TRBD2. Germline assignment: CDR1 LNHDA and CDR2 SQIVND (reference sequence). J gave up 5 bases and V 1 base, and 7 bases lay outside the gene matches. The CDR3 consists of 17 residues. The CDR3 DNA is TGTGCCAGTAGTATAGGGACTAGCGGGAGTATCGTGGAGACCCAGTACTTC. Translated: CASSIGTSGSIVETQYF.

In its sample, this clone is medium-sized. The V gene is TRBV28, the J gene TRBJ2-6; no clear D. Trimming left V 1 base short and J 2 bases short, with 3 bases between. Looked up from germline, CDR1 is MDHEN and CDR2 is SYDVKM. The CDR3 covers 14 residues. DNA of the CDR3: TGTGCCAGCAGTTTATCGGCTGGGGCCAACGTCCTGACTTTC. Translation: CASSLSAGANVLTF.

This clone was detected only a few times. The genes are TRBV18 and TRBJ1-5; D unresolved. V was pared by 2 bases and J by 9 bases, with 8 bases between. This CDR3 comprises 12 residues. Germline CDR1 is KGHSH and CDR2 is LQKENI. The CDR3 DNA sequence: TGTGCCAGCTCACCAGGTTCAGGGCCCCAGCATTTT. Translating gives CASSPGSGPQHF.

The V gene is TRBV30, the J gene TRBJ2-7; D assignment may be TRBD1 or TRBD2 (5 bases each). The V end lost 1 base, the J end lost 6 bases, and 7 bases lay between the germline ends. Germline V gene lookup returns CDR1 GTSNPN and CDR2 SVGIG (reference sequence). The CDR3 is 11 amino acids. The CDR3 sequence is CAWSGDAEQYF. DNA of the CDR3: TGTGCCTGGAGTGGGGACGCCGAGCAGTACTTC. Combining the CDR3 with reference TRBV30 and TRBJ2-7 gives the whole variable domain SQTIHQWPATLVQPVGSPLSLECTVEGTSNPNLYWYRQAAGRGLQLLFYSVGIGQISSEVPQNLSASRPQDRQFILSSKKLLLSDSGFYLCAWSGDAEQYFGPGTRLTVT.

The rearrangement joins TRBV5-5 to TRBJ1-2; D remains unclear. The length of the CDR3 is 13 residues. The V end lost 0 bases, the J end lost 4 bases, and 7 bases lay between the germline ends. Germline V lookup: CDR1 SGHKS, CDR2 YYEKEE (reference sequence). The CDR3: CASSLGGGYGYTF. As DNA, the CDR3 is TGTGCCAGCAGCTTGGGGGGAGGCTATGGCTACACCTTC.

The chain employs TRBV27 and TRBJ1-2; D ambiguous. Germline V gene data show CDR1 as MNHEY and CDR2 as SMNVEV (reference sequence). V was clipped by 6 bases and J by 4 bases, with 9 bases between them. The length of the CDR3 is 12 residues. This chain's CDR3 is CASSRRGYGYTF. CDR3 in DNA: TGTGCCAGCAGCCGCCGGGGCTATGGCTACACCTTC.

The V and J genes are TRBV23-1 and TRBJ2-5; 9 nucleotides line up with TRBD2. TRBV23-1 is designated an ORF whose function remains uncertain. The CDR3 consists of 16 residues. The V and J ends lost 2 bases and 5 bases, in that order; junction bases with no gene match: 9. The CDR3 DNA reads TGCGCCAGCAGTCAAAAAGGGACTAGCAGAAGTGAGACCCAGTACTTC. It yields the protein CASSQKGTSRSETQYF.

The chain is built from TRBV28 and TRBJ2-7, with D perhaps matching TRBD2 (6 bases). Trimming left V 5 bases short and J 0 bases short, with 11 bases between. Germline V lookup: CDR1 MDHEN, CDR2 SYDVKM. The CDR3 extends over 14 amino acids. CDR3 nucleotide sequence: TGTGCCAGCAGTCATGGGGGGAGCTCCTACGAGCAGTACTTC. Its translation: CASSHGGSSYEQYF.

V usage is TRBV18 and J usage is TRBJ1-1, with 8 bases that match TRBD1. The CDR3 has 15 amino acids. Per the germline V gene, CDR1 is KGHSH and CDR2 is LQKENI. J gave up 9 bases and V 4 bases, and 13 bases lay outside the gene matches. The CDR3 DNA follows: TGTGCCAGCTCACTGACGGGACAGGACGAAGGGCAAGCTTTCTTT. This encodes CASSLTGQDEGQAFF.

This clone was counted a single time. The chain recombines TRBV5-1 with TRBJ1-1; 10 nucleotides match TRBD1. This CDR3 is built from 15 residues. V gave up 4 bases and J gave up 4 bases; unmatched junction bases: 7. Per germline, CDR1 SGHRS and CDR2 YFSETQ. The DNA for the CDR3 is TGCGCCAGCAGCGGAATGACAGGGGGCGGCACTGAAGCTTTCTTT. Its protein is CASSGMTGGGTEAFF.

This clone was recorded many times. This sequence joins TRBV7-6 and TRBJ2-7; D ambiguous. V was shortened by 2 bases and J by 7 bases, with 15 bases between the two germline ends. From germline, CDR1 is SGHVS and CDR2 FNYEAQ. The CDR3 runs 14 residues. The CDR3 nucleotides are TGTGCCAGCAGCTTAAGGCAGGAGTCGCGGGAGCAGTACTTC. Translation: CASSLRQESREQYF.

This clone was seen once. The CDR3 reads CASSYSTKPGELFF. In DNA form, the CDR3 reads TGTGCCAGCAGTTACTCGACCAAGCCCGGGGAGCTGTTTTTT. The gene calls are TRBV6-5 and TRBJ2-2; D is unresolved. V was trimmed by 0 bases and J by 6 bases, leaving 8 bases between them. Germline assignment: CDR1 MNHEY and CDR2 SVGAGI. The length of the CDR3 is 14 residues.

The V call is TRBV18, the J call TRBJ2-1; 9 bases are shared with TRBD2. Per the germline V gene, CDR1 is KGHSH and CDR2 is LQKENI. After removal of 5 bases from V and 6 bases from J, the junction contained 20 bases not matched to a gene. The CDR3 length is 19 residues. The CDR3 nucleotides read TGTGCCAGCTCAGTACAGACTCTCAAGCGCGGGAGGGCCGGCAATGAGCAGTTCTTC. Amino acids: CASSVQTLKRGRAGNEQFF.

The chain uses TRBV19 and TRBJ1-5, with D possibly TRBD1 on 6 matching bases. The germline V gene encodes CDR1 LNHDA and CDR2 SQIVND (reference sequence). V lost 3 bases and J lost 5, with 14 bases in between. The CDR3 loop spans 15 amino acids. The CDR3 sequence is CASSMSGQGYQPQHF. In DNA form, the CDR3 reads TGTGCCAGTAGTATGTCAGGTCAGGGGTATCAGCCCCAGCATTTT.

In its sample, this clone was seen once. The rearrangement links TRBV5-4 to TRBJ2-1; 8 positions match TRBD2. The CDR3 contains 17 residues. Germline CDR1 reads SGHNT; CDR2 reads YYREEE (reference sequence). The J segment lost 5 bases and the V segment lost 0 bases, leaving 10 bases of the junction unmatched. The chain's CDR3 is CASSLAGLAGGNNEQFF. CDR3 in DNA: TGTGCCAGCAGCTTGGCCGGTCTGGCGGGAGGAAACAATGAGCAGTTCTTC.